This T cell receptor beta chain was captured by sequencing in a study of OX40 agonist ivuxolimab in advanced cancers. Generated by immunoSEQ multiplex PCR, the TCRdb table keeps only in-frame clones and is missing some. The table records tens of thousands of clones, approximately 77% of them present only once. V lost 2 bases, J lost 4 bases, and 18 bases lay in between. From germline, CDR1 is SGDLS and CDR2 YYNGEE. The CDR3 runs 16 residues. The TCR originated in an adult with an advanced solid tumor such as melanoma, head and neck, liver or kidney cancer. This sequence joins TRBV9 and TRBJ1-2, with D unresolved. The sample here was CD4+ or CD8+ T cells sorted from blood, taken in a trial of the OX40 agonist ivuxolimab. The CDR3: CASSVASRAVVYGYTF. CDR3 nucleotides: TGTGCCAGCAGCGTCGCCAGTCGGGCAGTAGTCTATGGCTACACCTTC.